This T cell receptor (beta chain) came from a study of T cell responses to AZD1222 COVID-19 vaccine. The assay was immunoSEQ multiplex PCR, and TCRdb's table has in-frame clones only and misses some. The repertoire holds some 120,000 clones, with 88% as singletons. The V gene end was trimmed by 6 bases and the J gene end by 7 bases; junction bases not matched to a gene: 7. The CDR3 contains 13 residues. Per the germline V gene, CDR1 is LNHDA and CDR2 is SQIVND (reference sequence). The rearrangement joins TRBV19 to TRBJ1-2; 8 bases map to TRBD1. This TCR was recovered from an adult in good health. The sample was peripheral blood, taken on day 0 of AZD1222 vaccination. CDR3 DNA sequence: TGTGCCAGTAGGAGCCAGGGGGCGTTTGGCTACACCTTC. Its protein is CASRSQGAFGYTF. Filled out from reference TRBV19 and TRBJ1-2, the complete variable domain reads DGGITQSPKYLFRKEGQNVTLSCEQNLNHDAMYWYRQDPGQGLRLIYYSQIVNDFQKGDIAEGYSVSREKKESFPLTVTSAQKNPTAFYLCASRSQGAFGYTFGSGTRLTVV.